This T cell receptor (beta chain) was retrieved from a study of tumor-infiltrating lymphocytes in primary liver carcinoma. Co-extraction of both nucleic acids (RNA and DNA) used roughly 19-33 mg of unsorted bulk tissue. This CDR3 is 12 amino acids long. Germline V gene sequence: CDR1 SQVTM, CDR2 ANQGSEA. V was shortened by 5 bases and J by 2 bases, with 9 bases between the two germline ends. Using a constant-region primer together with ProtoScript II reverse transcriptase, TCR beta cDNA was made from 500 ng of total RNA. Three nested multiplex PCR rounds, a slightly modified ARM-PCR, produced the libraries for TCR beta. It was with TRBV1-TRBV30 forward primers and a C-beta reverse primer that the first two PCR rounds were run, at around 9 cycles each. Via MiXCR, TCRdb re-called the multiplex PCR reads, giving one row per CDR3 protein. The sample holds approximately 110,000 distinct CDR3 sequences, roughly 80% seen once.

Specimen: liver tumor tissue from sampling region 3. The subset here: tumor region T3, left-lateral pole. The chain combines TRBV29-1 with TRBJ1-1; D unresolved. The receptor comes from a man in his forties with primary liver carcinoma and hepatitis B virus infection. CDR3 region: CSVSPSNTEAFF. Here the CDR3 DNA reads TGCAGCGTTAGCCCAAGTAACACTGAAGCTTTCTTT.